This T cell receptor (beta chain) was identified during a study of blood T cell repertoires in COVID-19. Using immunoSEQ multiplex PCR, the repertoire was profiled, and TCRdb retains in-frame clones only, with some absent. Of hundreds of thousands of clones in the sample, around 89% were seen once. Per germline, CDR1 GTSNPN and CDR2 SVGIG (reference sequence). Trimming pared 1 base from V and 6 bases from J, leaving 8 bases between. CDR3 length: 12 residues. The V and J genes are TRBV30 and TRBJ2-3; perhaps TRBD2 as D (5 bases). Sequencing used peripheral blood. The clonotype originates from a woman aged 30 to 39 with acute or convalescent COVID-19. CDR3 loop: CAWSEGGDTQYF. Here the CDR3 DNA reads TGTGCCTGGAGTGAGGGCGGGGATACGCAGTATTTT.